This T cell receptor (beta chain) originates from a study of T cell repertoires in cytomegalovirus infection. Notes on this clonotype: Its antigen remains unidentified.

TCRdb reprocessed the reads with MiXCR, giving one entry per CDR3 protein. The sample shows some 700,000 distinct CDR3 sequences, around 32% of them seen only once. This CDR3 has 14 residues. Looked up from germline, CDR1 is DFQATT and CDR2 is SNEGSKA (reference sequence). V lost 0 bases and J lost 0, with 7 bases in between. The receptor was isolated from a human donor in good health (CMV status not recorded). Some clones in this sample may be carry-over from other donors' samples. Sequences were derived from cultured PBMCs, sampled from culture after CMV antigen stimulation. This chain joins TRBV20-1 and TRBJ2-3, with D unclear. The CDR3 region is CSARDLPSTDTQYF. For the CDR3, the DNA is TGCAGTGCTAGAGACTTACCAAGCACAGATACGCAGTATTTT.